This T cell receptor (beta chain) was profiled in a study of regulatory T cells in long-lasting Graves disease. Building of the TCR beta libraries involved iRepertoire HTBI primers and Arm-PCR of CDR3 regions. TCRdb independently ran MiXCR on the multiplex PCR reads; one entry per CDR3 protein. The data hold over 400,000 distinct CDR3 sequences, with 11% to 15% observed a single time. Trimming took off 5 bases at V and 5 bases at J, with 16 bases between the two ends. The CDR3 runs 15 residues. Looked up from germline, CDR1 is MDHEN and CDR2 is SYDVKM. The time point was: newly diagnosed GD, antithyroid drugs for less than 3 months. Extracted RNA from PBMCs served as the source of the TCR library. This same sample was also taken into another study, of T cells in Graves' hyperthyroidism and ophthalmopathy.

The TCR was taken from a woman in her 50s with Graves disease. The chain joins TRBV28 to TRBJ1-5, with no clear D. Source: peripheral blood mononuclear cells (PBMCs), taken at new diagnosis, from a patient treated with antithyroid drugs. In DNA, the CDR3 is TGTGCCAGCAGTCACAAACAGTTTGCTCATCAGCCCCAGCATTTT. Encoded protein: CASSHKQFAHQPQHF.